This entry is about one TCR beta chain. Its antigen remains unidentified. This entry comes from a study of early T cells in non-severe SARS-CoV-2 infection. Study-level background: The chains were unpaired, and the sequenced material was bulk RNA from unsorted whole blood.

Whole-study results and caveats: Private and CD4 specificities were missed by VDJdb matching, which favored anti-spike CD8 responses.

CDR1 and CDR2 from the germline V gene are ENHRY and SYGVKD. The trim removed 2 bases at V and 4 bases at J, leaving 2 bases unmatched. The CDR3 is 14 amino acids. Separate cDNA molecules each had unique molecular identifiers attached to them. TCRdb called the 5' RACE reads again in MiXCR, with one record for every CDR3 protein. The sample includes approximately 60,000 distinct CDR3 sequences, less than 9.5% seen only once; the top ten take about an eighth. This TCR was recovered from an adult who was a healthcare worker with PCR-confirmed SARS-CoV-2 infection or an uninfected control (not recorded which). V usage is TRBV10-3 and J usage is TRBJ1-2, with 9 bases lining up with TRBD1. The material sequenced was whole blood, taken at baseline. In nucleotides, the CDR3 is TGTGCCATCAGTGAGCAGACAGGGGGCTATGGCTACACCTTC. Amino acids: CAISEQTGGYGYTF.